The entry below gives a single TCR beta chain sequence along with its context. Its antigen is unknown. The data originate from a study of glioma-infiltrating T cells. Study conclusions and caveats: Above-expected tissue-blood divergence occurred in all gliomas, most in low-grade ones. Only very few CDR3 sequences appeared in both tissue and blood.

The iRepertoire nested amplicon-rescue multiplex PCR amplified TCR alpha and beta CDR3s from RNA. From the multiplex PCR reads, TCRdb called clonotypes with MiXCR, one entry per CDR3 protein. The sample lists roughly 190,000 distinct CDR3 sequences, more than 25% occurring once. Trimming took 3 bases from V and 0 from J, leaving 8 bases between them. CDR1 and CDR2 (germline): MNHEY, SMNVEV (reference sequence). The CDR3 runs to 15 residues. The chain recombines TRBV27 with TRBJ1-4; D unclear. Material: glioma tissue, nonneoplastic brain tissue, or PBMCs (not recorded which). This TCR derives from a human donor with low-grade glioma or glioblastoma, undergoing nonglioma brain surgery, or in good health (not recorded which). The CDR3 DNA reads as TGTGCCAGCAGTTTTTGGCCTTCAACTAATGAAAAACTGTTTTTT. Translation: CASSFWPSTNEKLFF.